The next 27 T cell receptor beta chains were all read from a single sample in a study of vaccination and CD4 T cells after COVID-19. Regarding time point: late sampling 161 to 241 days after vaccination in a few convalescent patients. TCRdb recomputed calls from the PCR reads with MiXCR, one row per CDR3 protein. The repertoire consists of about 29,000 distinct CDR3 sequences, with roughly 50% occurring once and the leading ten covering 5% to 6%. Sequencing was performed on CD4+ T cells from blood, taken about 7 months after SARS-CoV-2 vaccination. Source of these receptors: a human donor who had recovered from COVID-19.

Here the CDR3 DNA reads TGTGCCAGTAGTATAAGGGGCAGGGGCACAAGGGACTATGGCTACACCTTC. This translates into CASSIRGRGTRDYGYTF. The V call is TRBV19, the J call TRBJ1-2; maybe TRBD1 (6 bases). CDR1 is LNHDA, CDR2 SQIVND, per germline (reference sequence). The CDR3 runs 17 residues. V was shortened by 2 bases and J by 3 bases, with 19 bases between the two germline ends.

The genes are TRBV6-1 and TRBJ2-7; 8 nucleotides line up with TRBD2. V shed 6 bases, J shed 3 bases, and the junction held 4 bases outside the gene matches. CDR3 length: 13 residues. Germline V gives CDR1 MNHNS, CDR2 SASEGT. DNA of the CDR3: TGTGCCAGCAGACGGGGACTAGGCTACGAGCAGTACTTC. It yields the protein CASRRGLGYEQYF.

The V and J genes are TRBV10-1 and TRBJ2-1; 9 nucleotides match TRBD2. Germline CDR1 reads WNHNN; CDR2 reads SYGVQD (reference sequence). V lost 0 bases to trimming and J lost 6 bases; unmatched junction nucleotides: 6. The CDR3 totals 16 residues. CDR3 sequence reads: CASSESAGGFFNEQFF. The CDR3 DNA is TGCGCCAGCAGTGAGTCGGCGGGAGGGTTTTTCAATGAGCAGTTCTTC.

There are a few counts of this clonotype. V usage is TRBV7-9 and J usage is TRBJ1-1, with 12 bases fitting TRBD1. The CDR3 runs to 17 residues. V lost 5 bases to trimming and J lost 0 bases; unmatched junction nucleotides: 7. In germline, CDR1 is SEHNR, CDR2 FQNEAQ (reference sequence). As DNA, the CDR3 is TGTGCCAGCAGCGCCCGGGACAGGGGGCGAATGAACACTGAAGCTTTCTTT. Its translation is CASSARDRGRMNTEAFF.

The chain recombines TRBV4-1 with TRBJ2-5; no clear D gene. The germline V gene has CDR1 MGHRA and CDR2 YSYEKL. This CDR3 has 14 residues. Trimming took 0 bases from V and 0 from J, leaving 5 bases between them. The CDR3 region is CASSQDGYQETQYF. CDR3 in DNA: TGCGCCAGCAGCCAAGACGGGTACCAAGAGACCCAGTACTTC.

The genes are TRBV27 and TRBJ1-2; D is uncertain. In germline, CDR1 is MNHEY, CDR2 SMNVEV (reference sequence). The CDR3 totals 13 residues. With 5 bases removed from V and 7 bases from J, the gap between germline ends came to 14 bases. The CDR3, as DNA: TGTGCCAGCAGTCCCTCTTTGGGATCTGGCTACACCTTC. Its protein product is CASSPSLGSGYTF.

This chain connects TRBV28 to TRBJ2-7; TRBD1 aligns across 8 bases. The junction had 13 bases not matched to a gene; V was cut back by 7 bases and J by 2 bases. CDR3 length: 16 residues. Looked up from germline, CDR1 is MDHEN and CDR2 is SYDVKM. The CDR3 loop is CASKKLTGTGTYEQYF. CDR3 DNA: TGTGCCAGCAAAAAACTCACCGGGACAGGTACCTACGAGCAGTACTTC.

The rearrangement uses TRBV20-1 and TRBJ2-1, with 10 bases that match TRBD2. Germline trimming cut 0 bases from V and 8 bases from J; bases unmatched to any gene: 7. Germline V gene sequence: CDR1 DFQATT, CDR2 SNEGSKA (reference sequence). The CDR3 spans 15 residues. The CDR3 reads CSARDASSGRDEQFF. CDR3 nucleotides: TGCAGTGCTAGAGATGCGTCTAGCGGGAGAGATGAGCAGTTCTTC.

This chain links TRBV4-2 with TRBJ1-2; 9 bases agree with TRBD1. The CDR3 runs 14 residues. Germline CDR1 reads LGHNA; CDR2 reads YNFKEQ. J was trimmed by 5 bases and V by 5 bases; bases with no gene match: 6. CDR3 in amino acids: CASSKGDRAYGYTF. The CDR3 coding sequence is TGTGCCAGCAGCAAAGGGGACAGGGCGTATGGCTACACCTTC.

This clonotype was seen a few times. The chain employs TRBV7-8 and TRBJ2-5, with 9 bases lining up with TRBD2. V lost 4 bases and J lost 5; bases outside the gene matches: 8. The CDR3 consists of 15 residues. Germline CDR1 is SGHVS and CDR2 is FQNEAQ. Here the CDR3 reads CASSSQGLATETQYF. CDR3 DNA: TGTGCCAGCAGCTCCCAGGGACTAGCTACGGAGACCCAGTACTTC.

The genes are TRBV14 and TRBJ2-7; D perhaps matches TRBD2 (6 bases). The germline V gene has CDR1 SGHDN and CDR2 FVKESK. The CDR3 covers 14 residues. Trimming cost V 4 bases and J 2 bases, with 12 bases left between them. The CDR3 loop is CASSRGGSTYEQYF. For the CDR3, the DNA is TGTGCCAGCAGCCGGGGAGGATCTACCTACGAGCAGTACTTC.

This clonotype was seen a few times. J is TRBJ2-5 and V is TRBV6-5; a weak D match, TRBD1 (6 bases). This CDR3 is built from 16 residues. V lost 2 bases to trimming and J lost 1 base, with 14 bases between them. From germline, CDR1 is MNHEY and CDR2 SVGAGI. The CDR3 here is CASSYQNRARQETQYF. CDR3 nucleotide sequence: TGTGCCAGCAGTTACCAAAACAGGGCTCGCCAAGAGACCCAGTACTTC.

The chain uses TRBV27 and TRBJ2-1, with D possibly being TRBD1 (6 bases). Trimming cost V 1 base and J 7 bases, with 11 bases left between them. The germline gives CDR1 MNHEY, CDR2 SMNVEV (reference sequence). The CDR3 is 14 amino acids. CDR3 nucleotides: TGTGCCAGCAGTTTATATACAGGGAATAATGAGCAGTTCTTC. It codes for CASSLYTGNNEQFF.

The chain has TRBV19 and TRBJ2-7; weak D call: TRBD1 (5 bases). The germline gives CDR1 LNHDA, CDR2 SQIVND (reference sequence). Trimming cost V 1 base and J 6 bases, with 13 bases left between them. The CDR3 has 14 amino acids. CDR3 coding DNA: TGTGCCAGTAGTATAGGCGGCAGGGCTGGCGAGCAGTACTTC. Its protein is CASSIGGRAGEQYF.

The chain joins TRBV2 to TRBJ1-2, with D possibly matching TRBD1 (5 bases). V was trimmed by 8 bases and J by 1 base, leaving 17 bases between them. Germline CDR1 reads SNHLY; CDR2 reads FYNNEI. The CDR3 sequence is 15 residues long. The CDR3 protein is CASVGGTGGNYGYTF. DNA for the CDR3: TGTGCCAGCGTCGGAGGGACTGGAGGTAACTATGGCTACACCTTC.

The chain joins TRBV27 to TRBJ2-3; 11 bases map to TRBD2. The germline CDR1 and CDR2 sequences are MNHEY and SMNVEV (reference sequence). The junction had 16 bases not matched to a gene; V was cut back by 6 bases and J by 2 bases. The CDR3 loop spans 19 amino acids. Here the CDR3 reads CASRHDSRLAGGHTDTQYF. The CDR3 DNA reads TGTGCCAGCAGACACGATAGCCGCCTAGCGGGAGGACACACAGATACGCAGTATTTT.

The chain links TRBV5-1 to TRBJ2-5; D call uncertain. V lost 1 base and J lost 2, with 6 bases in between. Germline V gene lookup returns CDR1 SGHRS and CDR2 YFSETQ. The CDR3 sequence is 13 residues long. CDR3 coding DNA: TGCGCCAGCAGCTTGTTCCGGCAAGAGACCCAGTACTTC. This translates into CASSLFRQETQYF.

This clonotype was picked up a small number of times. The chain carries TRBV7-9 and TRBJ2-7; TRBD1 aligns across 8 bases. The junction had 8 bases not matched to a gene; V was cut back by 7 bases and J by 3 bases. The CDR3 consists of 14 residues. Germline CDR1 is SEHNR and CDR2 is FQNEAQ (reference sequence). The CDR3 protein is CASTPRTGNYEQYF. The CDR3 region has the DNA TGTGCCAGCACCCCCCGGACAGGGAACTACGAGCAGTACTTC. Looking up the rest from reference TRBV7-9 and TRBJ2-7 gives the full variable domain: DTGVSQNPRHKITKRGQNVTFRCDPISEHNRLYWYRQTLGQGPEFLTYFQNEAQLEKSRLLSDRFSAERPKGSFSTLEIQRTEQGDSAMYLCASTPRTGNYEQYFGPGTRLTVT.

This chain connects TRBV7-3 to TRBJ2-1; D possibly matches TRBD1 or TRBD2 (5 bases each). The V and J ends lost 4 bases and 0 bases respectively, with 10 bases between them. This CDR3 has 15 residues. The germline V gene encodes CDR1 SGHTA and CDR2 FQGTGA. DNA for the CDR3: TGTGCCAGCAGCTGGGACCAGAGCTCCTACAATGAGCAGTTCTTC. This translates into CASSWDQSSYNEQFF. Full variable domain (outside the CDR3, taken from reference TRBV7-3 and TRBJ2-1): GAGVSQTPSNKVTEKGKYVELRCDPISGHTALYWYRQSLGQGPEFLIYFQGTGAADDSGLPNDRFFAVRPEGSVSTLKIQRTERGDSAVYLCASSWDQSSYNEQFFGPGTRLTVL.

V is TRBV25-1 and J is TRBJ2-1; either TRBD1 or TRBD2 may supply D (6 bases each). The germline V and J ends were trimmed by 1 base and 1 base, with 11 bases remaining between them. The germline gives CDR1 MGHDK, CDR2 SYGVNS. There are 16 residues in the CDR3. CDR3 residues: CASSELGGSSYNEQFF. As DNA, the CDR3 is TGTGCCAGCAGTGAATTAGGGGGGAGTTCCTACAATGAGCAGTTCTTC.

This clonotype was recorded a few times. The chain joins TRBV28 to TRBJ1-6; D is unresolved. In germline, CDR1 is MDHEN, CDR2 SYDVKM. The ends were cut back, 3 bases at V and 13 bases at J, with 25 bases in the middle. The CDR3 runs 17 residues. CDR3 coding DNA: TGTGCCAGCAGTTTGCGACCCCCCTCCAAACGGCAATTTCCCCTCCACTTT. Encoded protein: CASSLRPPSKRQFPLHF. The full variable domain, with the rest looked up from reference TRBV28 and TRBJ1-6, is DVKVTQSSRYLVKRTGEKVFLECVQDMDHENMFWYRQDPGLGLRLIYFSYDVKMKEKGDIPEGYSVSREKKERFSLILESASTNQTSMYLCASSLRPPSKRQFPLHFGNGTRLTVT.

This clonotype is a singleton in its sample. The gene calls are TRBV19 and TRBJ1-1, with TRBD1 matching over 7 bases. With 1 base clipped from V and 2 bases from J, the junction kept 4 bases outside the gene matches. Germline-derived CDR1 and CDR2 are LNHDA and SQIVND (reference sequence). The CDR3 length is 15 residues. CDR3 sequence: CASSIVAGGNTEAFF. The CDR3 DNA reads TGTGCCAGTAGTATAGTGGCAGGGGGTAACACTGAAGCTTTCTTT.

The chain has TRBV28 and TRBJ1-2; tentatively, D is TRBD1 (6 bases). Germline V gives CDR1 MDHEN, CDR2 SYDVKM. V lost 8 bases and J lost 4, with 17 bases in between. This CDR3 region has 14 residues. The CDR3 sequence: CASLSGGAVYGYTF. The CDR3 DNA reads TGTGCCAGCCTCAGCGGGGGGGCAGTCTATGGCTACACCTTC.

The chain combines TRBV27 with TRBJ2-5; 7 bases are a match to TRBD1. The germline CDR1 and CDR2 sequences are MNHEY and SMNVEV (reference sequence). Germline trimming cut 6 bases from V and 2 bases from J; bases unmatched to any gene: 12. The CDR3 covers 16 residues. The CDR3 region is CASRRAGGRVQETQYF. CDR3 nucleotide sequence: TGTGCCAGCAGGAGAGCAGGGGGTAGGGTTCAAGAGACCCAGTACTTC.

V usage is TRBV11-2 and J usage is TRBJ2-5, with a weak D call TRBD1 (5 bases). Germline values: CDR1 SGHAT, CDR2 FQNNGV. V was trimmed by 2 bases and J by 5 bases, leaving 18 bases between them. This CDR3 contains 16 residues. CDR3 region: CASSLRLGAMSETQYF. The CDR3 DNA is TGTGCCAGCAGCTTAAGACTTGGGGCTATGAGTGAGACCCAGTACTTC.

The chain couples TRBV28 to TRBJ1-1; D remains unclear. Deletions cut 4 bases from V and 6 bases from J, with 9 bases between. Looked up from germline, CDR1 is MDHEN and CDR2 is SYDVKM. The CDR3 has 12 residues. The CDR3 spells CASSSIFSEAFF. In nucleotides, the CDR3 is TGTGCCAGCAGTTCTATCTTCTCTGAAGCTTTCTTT.

This clonotype appeared a few times. The chain joins TRBV29-1 to TRBJ2-3, with 7 bases aligning to TRBD2. This CDR3 spans 12 amino acids. CDR1 and CDR2 from the germline V gene are SQVTM and ANQGSEA. The junction had 1 base not matched to a gene; V was cut back by 4 bases and J by 3 bases. The CDR3 sequence: CSVVRETDTQYF. The CDR3 DNA is TGCAGCGTTGTGCGGGAGACAGATACGCAGTATTTT.